This TCR beta chain was documented in a study of control samples from healthy donors and cancer patients. The CDR3 extends over 14 amino acids. CDR1 SEHNR and CDR2 FQNEAQ come from the germline V gene (reference sequence). The ends were cut back, 3 bases at V and 3 bases at J, with 8 bases in the middle. The table came from immunoSEQ multiplex PCR; TCRdb's copy has only in-frame clones and leaves some out. Of tens of thousands of clones in the sample, roughly 84% were seen once. The receptor was derived from a woman aged 50 to 60 in good health. The V call is TRBV7-9, the J call TRBJ1-4; D gene unclear. Specimen: blood. The CDR3 loop is CASSLRRANEKLFF. In DNA form, the CDR3 reads TGTGCCAGCAGCTTGAGGAGGGCTAATGAAAAACTGTTTTTT.